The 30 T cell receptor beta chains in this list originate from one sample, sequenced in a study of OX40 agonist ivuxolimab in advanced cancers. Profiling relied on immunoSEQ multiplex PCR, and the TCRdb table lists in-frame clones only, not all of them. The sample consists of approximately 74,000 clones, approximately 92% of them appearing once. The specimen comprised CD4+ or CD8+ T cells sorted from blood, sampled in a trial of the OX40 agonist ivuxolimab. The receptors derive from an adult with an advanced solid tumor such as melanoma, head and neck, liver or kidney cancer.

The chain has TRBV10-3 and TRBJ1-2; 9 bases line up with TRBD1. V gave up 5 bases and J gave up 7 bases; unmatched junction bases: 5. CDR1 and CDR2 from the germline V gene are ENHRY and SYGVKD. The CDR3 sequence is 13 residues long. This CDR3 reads CAISTQGASGYTF. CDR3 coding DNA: TGTGCCATCAGTACACAGGGGGCGAGTGGCTACACCTTC.

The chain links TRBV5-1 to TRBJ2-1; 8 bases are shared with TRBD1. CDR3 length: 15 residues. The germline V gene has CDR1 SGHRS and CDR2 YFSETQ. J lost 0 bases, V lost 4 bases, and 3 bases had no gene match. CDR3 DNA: TGCGCCAGCAGCCAGACAGGGGACTCCTACAATGAGCAGTTCTTC. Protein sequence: CASSQTGDSYNEQFF. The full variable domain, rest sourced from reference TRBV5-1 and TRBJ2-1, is KAGVTQTPRYLIKTRGQQVTLSCSPISGHRSVSWYQQTPGQGLQFLFEYFSETQRNKGNFPGRFSGRQFSNSRSEMNVSTLELGDSALYLCASSQTGDSYNEQFFGPGTRLTVL.

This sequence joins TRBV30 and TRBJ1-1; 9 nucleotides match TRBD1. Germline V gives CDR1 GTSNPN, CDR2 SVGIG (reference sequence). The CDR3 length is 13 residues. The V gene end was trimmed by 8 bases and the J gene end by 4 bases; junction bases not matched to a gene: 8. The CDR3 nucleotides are TGTGCCCTAGACAGGGGGGGGCCCACTGAAGCTTTCTTT. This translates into CALDRGGPTEAFF.

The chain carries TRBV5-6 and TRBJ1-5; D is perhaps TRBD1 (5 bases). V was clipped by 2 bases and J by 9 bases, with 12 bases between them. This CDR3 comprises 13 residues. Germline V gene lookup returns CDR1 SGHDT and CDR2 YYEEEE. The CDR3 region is CASSFWGAGPQHF. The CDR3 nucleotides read TGTGCCAGCAGCTTCTGGGGCGCGGGGCCCCAGCATTTT.

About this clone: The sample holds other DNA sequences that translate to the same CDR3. The CDR3 nucleotides are TGTGCCAGCAGTTACGGCGGTCAAGAGACCCAGTACTTC. Translated: CASSYGGQETQYF. The gene calls are TRBV6-5 and TRBJ2-5; D gene ambiguous. Germline V gene lookup returns CDR1 MNHEY and CDR2 SVGAGI. V was trimmed by 2 bases and J by 2 bases, leaving 6 bases between them. This CDR3 region has 13 residues.

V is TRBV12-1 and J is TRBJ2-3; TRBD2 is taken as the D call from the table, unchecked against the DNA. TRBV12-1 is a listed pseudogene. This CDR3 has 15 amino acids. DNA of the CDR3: TGTGCCAGCAGCTTTGATTCTTTTAGCACAGATACGCAGTATTTT. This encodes CASSFDSFSTDTQYF.

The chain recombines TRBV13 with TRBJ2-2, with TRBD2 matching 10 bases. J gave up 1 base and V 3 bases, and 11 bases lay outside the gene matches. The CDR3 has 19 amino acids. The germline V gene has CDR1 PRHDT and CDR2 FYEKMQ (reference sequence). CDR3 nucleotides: TGTGCCAGCAGCTTTCCCCCAGGGCTAGCGGGAGTGAACACCGGGGAGCTGTTTTTT. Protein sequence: CASSFPPGLAGVNTGELFF.

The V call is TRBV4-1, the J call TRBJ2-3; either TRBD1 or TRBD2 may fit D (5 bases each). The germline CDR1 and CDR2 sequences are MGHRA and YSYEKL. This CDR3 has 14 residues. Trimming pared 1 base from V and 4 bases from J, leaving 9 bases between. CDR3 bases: TGCGCCAGCAGCCAAGGAGGGGTGCCAGATACGCAGTATTTT. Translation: CASSQGGVPDTQYF.

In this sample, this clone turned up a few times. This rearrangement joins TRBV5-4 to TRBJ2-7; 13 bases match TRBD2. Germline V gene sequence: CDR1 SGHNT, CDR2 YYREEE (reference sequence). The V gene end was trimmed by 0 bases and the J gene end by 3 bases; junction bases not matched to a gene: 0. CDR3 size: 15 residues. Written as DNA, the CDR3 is TGTGCCAGCAGCTTGGGGACTAGCGGGGGCTACGAGCAGTACTTC. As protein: CASSLGTSGGYEQYF.

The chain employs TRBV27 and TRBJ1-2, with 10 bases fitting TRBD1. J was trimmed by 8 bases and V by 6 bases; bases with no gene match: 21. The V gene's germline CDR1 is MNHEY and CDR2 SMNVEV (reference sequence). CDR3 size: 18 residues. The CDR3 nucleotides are TGTGCCAGCAGGCGTAGACCCGGGACAGGGGATACGAGTGGCGGCTACACCTTC. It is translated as CASRRRPGTGDTSGGYTF.

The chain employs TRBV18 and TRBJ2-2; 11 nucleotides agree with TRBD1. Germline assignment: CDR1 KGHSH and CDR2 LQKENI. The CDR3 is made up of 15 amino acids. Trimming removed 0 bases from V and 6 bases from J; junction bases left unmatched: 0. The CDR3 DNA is TGTGCCAGCTCACCACCGGGACAGGGGGCCGGGGAGCTGTTTTTT. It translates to CASSPPGQGAGELFF.

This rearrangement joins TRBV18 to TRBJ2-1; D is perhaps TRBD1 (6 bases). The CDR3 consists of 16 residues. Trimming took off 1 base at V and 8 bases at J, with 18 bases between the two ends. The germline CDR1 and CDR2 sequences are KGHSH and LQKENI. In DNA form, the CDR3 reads TGTGCCAGCTCACCACTTGGGGCAGGGGATAAAGATGAGCAGTTCTTC. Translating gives CASSPLGAGDKDEQFF.

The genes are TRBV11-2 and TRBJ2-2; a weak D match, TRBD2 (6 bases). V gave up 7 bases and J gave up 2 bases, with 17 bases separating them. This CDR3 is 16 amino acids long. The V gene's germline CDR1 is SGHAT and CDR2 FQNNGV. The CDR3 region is CASTRRLARNTGELFF. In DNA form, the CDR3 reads TGTGCCAGCACCCGAAGGCTAGCGAGAAACACCGGGGAGCTGTTTTTT.

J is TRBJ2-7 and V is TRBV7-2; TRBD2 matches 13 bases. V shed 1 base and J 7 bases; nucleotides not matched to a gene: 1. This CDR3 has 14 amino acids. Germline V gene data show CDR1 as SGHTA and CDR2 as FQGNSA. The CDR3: CASSLVGLAGEQYF. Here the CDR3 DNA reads TGTGCCAGCAGCTTAGTGGGACTAGCGGGGGAGCAGTACTTC. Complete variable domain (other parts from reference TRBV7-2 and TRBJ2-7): GAGVSQSPSNKVTEKGKDVELRCDPISGHTALYWYRQSLGQGLEFLIYFQGNSAPDKSGLPSDRFSAERTGGSVSTLTIQRTQQEDSAVYLCASSLVGLAGEQYFGPGTRLTVT.

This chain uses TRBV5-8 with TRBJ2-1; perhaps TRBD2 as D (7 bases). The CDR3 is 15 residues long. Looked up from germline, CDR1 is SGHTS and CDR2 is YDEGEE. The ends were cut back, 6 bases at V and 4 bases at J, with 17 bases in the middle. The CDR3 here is CASTLGGGPYNEQFF. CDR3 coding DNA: TGTGCCAGCACCCTGGGGGGGGGCCCTTACAATGAGCAGTTCTTC.

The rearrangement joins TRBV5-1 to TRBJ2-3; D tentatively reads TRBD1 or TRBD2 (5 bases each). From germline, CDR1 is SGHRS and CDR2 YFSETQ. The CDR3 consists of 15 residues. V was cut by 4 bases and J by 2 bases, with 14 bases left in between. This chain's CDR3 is CASSTTGTNTDTQYF. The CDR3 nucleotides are TGCGCCAGCAGCACTACCGGGACCAACACAGATACGCAGTATTTT. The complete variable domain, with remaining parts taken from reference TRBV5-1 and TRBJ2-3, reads KAGVTQTPRYLIKTRGQQVTLSCSPISGHRSVSWYQQTPGQGLQFLFEYFSETQRNKGNFPGRFSGRQFSNSRSEMNVSTLELGDSALYLCASSTTGTNTDTQYFGPGTRLTVL.

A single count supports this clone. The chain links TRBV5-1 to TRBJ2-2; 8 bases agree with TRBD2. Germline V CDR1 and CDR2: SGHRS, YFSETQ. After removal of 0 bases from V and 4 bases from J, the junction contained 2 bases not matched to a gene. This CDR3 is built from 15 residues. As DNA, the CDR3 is TGCGCCAGCAGCTTGGAGGGACTAGTCACCGGGGAGCTGTTTTTT. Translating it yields CASSLEGLVTGELFF.

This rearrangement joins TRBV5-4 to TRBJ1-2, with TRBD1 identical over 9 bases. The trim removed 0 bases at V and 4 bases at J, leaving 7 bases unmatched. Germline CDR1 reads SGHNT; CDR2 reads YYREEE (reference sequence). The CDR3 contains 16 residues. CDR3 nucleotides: TGTGCCAGCAGCTTGGACAGGGGGCTAACGTCCTATGGCTACACCTTC. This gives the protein CASSLDRGLTSYGYTF. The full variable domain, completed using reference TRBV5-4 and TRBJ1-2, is ETGVTQSPTHLIKTRGQQVTLRCSSQSGHNTVSWYQQALGQGPQFIFQYYREEENGRGNFPPRFSGLQFPNYSSELNVNALELDDSALYLCASSLDRGLTSYGYTFGSGTRLTVV.

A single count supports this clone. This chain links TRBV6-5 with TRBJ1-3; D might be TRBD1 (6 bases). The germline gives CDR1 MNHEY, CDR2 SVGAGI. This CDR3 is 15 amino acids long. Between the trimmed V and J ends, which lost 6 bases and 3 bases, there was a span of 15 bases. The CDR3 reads CASRTTTGYGNTIYF. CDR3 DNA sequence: TGTGCCAGCAGAACCACAACAGGGTATGGAAACACCATATATTTT.

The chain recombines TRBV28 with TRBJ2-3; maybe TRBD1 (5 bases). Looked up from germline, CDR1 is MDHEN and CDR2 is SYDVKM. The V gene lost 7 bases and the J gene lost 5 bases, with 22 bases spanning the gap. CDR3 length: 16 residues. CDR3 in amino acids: CASKAWVGPRGDTQYF. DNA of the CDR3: TGTGCCAGCAAAGCCTGGGTGGGTCCTAGGGGAGATACGCAGTATTTT.

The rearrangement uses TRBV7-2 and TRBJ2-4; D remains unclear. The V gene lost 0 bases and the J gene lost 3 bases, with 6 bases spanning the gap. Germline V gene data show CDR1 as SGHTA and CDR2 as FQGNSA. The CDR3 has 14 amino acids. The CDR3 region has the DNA TGTGCCAGCAGCTTAGCTGGTGGCAAAAACATTCAGTACTTC. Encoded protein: CASSLAGGKNIQYF.

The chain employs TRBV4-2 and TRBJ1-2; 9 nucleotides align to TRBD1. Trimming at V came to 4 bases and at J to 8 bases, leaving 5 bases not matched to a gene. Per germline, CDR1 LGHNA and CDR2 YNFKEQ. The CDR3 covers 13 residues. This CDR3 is CASSPGQGAGYTF. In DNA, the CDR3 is TGTGCCAGCAGCCCGGGACAGGGAGCAGGCTACACCTTC.

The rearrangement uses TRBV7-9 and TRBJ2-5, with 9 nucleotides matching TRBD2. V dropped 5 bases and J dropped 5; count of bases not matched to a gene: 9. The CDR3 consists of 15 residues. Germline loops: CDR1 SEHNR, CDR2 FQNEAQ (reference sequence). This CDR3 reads CASSLNSGSAETQYF. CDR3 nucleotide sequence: TGTGCCAGCAGCCTCAATAGCGGGAGTGCGGAGACCCAGTACTTC.

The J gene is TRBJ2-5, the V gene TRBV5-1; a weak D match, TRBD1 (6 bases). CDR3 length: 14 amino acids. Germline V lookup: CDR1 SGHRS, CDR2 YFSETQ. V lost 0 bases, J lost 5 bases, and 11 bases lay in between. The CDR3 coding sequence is TGCGCCAGCAGCTTGGCCCACAGGGAGGAGACCCAGTACTTC. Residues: CASSLAHREETQYF. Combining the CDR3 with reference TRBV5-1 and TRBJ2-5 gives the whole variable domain KAGVTQTPRYLIKTRGQQVTLSCSPISGHRSVSWYQQTPGQGLQFLFEYFSETQRNKGNFPGRFSGRQFSNSRSEMNVSTLELGDSALYLCASSLAHREETQYFGPGTRLLVL.

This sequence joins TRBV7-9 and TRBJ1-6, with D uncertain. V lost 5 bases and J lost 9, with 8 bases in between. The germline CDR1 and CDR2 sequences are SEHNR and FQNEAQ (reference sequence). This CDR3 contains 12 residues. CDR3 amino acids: CASSTESSPLHF. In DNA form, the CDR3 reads TGTGCCAGCAGCACAGAGAGTTCACCCCTCCACTTT.

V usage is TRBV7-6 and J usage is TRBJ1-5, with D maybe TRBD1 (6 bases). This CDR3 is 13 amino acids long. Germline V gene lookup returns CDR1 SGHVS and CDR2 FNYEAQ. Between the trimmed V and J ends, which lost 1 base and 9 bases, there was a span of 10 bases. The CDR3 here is CASSLEQGGPQHF. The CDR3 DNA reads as TGTGCCAGCAGCTTAGAACAGGGAGGGCCCCAGCATTTT.

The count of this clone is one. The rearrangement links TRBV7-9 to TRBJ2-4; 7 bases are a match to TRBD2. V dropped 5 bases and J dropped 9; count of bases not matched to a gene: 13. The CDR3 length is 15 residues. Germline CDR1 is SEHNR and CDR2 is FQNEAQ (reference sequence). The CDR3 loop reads CASSHGGVENAIQYF. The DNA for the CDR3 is TGTGCCAGCAGCCATGGGGGGGTGGAGAATGCCATTCAGTACTTC.

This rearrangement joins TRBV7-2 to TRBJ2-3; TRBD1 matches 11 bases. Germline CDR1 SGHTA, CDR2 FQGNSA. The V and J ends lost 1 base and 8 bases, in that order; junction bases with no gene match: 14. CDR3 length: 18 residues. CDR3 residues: CASSLGMGTGGIGGTQYF. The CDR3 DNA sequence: TGTGCCAGCAGCTTAGGCATGGGGACAGGGGGAATCGGCGGTACGCAGTATTTT.

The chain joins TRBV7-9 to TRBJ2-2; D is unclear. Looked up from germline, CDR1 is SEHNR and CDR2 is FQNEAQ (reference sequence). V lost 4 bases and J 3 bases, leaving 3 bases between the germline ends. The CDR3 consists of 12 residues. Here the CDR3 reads CASSWDTGELFF. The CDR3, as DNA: TGTGCCAGCAGCTGGGACACCGGGGAGCTGTTTTTT. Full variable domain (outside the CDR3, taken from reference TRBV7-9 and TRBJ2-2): DTGVSQNPRHKITKRGQNVTFRCDPISEHNRLYWYRQTLGQGPEFLTYFQNEAQLEKSRLLSDRFSAERPKGSFSTLEIQRTEQGDSAMYLCASSWDTGELFFGEGSRLTVL.

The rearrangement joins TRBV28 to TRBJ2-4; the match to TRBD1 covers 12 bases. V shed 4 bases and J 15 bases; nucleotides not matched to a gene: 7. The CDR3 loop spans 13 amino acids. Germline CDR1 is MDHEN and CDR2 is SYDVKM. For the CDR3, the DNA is TGTGCCAGCAGTTCTCTCGGGGACAGGGGGCTGTACTTC. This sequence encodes CASSSLGDRGLYF.